The rows below give T cell receptor beta chains drawn from one sample of a study of immune evolution from preneoplasia to lung adenocarcinoma. TCRdb's copy holds only in-frame clones and misses some; the assay was immunoSEQ multiplex PCR. The data contain about 9,600 clones, approximately 83% of them seen just once; the ten biggest clones take up more than 5%. The sequencing input was FFPE minimally invasive lung adenocarcinoma tissue. The receptors stem from a person between 65 and 79 years old with lung adenocarcinoma. Both conserved end residues are part of each CDR3. A D gene is named only where the DNA matches it firmly. The size entry is marked missing in some rows and otherwise reads once, few, many or a size class.

D gene	V gene	clone size	J gene	CDR3 DNA	CDR3 protein
TRBD1	TRBV6-1	-	TRBJ1-2	TGTGCCAGCAGTTCCACGACAGGGGTTGGCTACACCTTC	CASSSTTGVGYTF
TRBD1	TRBV4-1	once	TRBJ2-3	TGCGCCAGCAGCCAAGATGGAGACAGGGCAACCCCCGGCCGGTATTTT	CASSQDGDRATPGRYF
TRBD1	TRBV7-6	-	TRBJ2-7	TGTGCCAGCAGGCCGGGACAGGGCTTTGGCGAGCAGTACTTC	CASRPGQGFGEQYF
TRBD2	TRBV7-2	-	TRBJ2-2	TGTGCCAGCAGCCCAGAGAATGGCCTAGCGGGATCCGGGGAGCTGTTTTTT	CASSPENGLAGSGELFF
TRBD2	TRBV30	-	TRBJ2-7	TGTGCCTGGGGAACTAGCGGGGGCCTGGGGCAGTACTTC	CAWGTSGGLGQYF
-	TRBV7-9	-	TRBJ2-7	TGTGCCAGCAGCTTAGGGACAGAGTACGAGCAGTACTTC	CASSLGTEYEQYF
-	TRBV7-9	-	TRBJ2-7	TGTGCCAGCAGCTTAGTTGGCAGAAGCTACGAGCAGTACTTC	CASSLVGRSYEQYF
TRBD1	TRBV6-1	-	TRBJ1-6	TGTGCCAGCAGAAAACCGGGACAGTGGTCACCCCTCCACTTT	CASRKPGQWSPLHF
TRBD1	TRBV7-3	once	TRBJ2-3	TGTGCCAGCAGCTCACAGGGGCCAGATACGCAGTATTTT	CASSSQGPDTQYF
TRBD1	TRBV19	-	TRBJ1-5	TGTGCCAGTAGAGACAGGGGGATTTCTCCCCAGCATTTT	CASRDRGISPQHF
-	TRBV27	-	TRBJ1-1	TGTGCCAGCAGTTCAGGACTGTTCAACACTGAAGCTTTCTTT	CASSSGLFNTEAFF
TRBD2	TRBV10-1	-	TRBJ2-1	TGCGCCAGCCAATACACAGTAGCGGGGGCCTACTACAATGAGCAGTTCTTC	CASQYTVAGAYYNEQFF
TRBD1	TRBV9	few	TRBJ1-2	TGTGCCAGCAGCGTAGGTGGACAGGGGTCCTATGGCTACACCTTC	CASSVGGQGSYGYTF
-	TRBV9	-	TRBJ2-3	TGTGCCAGCAGCCCTCTGAGCACAGATACGCAGTATTTT	CASSPLSTDTQYF
-	TRBV18	few	TRBJ2-3	TGTGCCAGCTCACAAAGCTACCGTGGGGATACGCAGTATTTT	CASSQSYRGDTQYF
TRBD2	TRBV28	-	TRBJ2-7	TGTGCCAGCAGGACTACCGCGGGGGGGCTTTCCAGCGAGCAGTACTTC	CASRTTAGGLSSEQYF
-	TRBV6-5	-	TRBJ2-5	TGTGCCAGCAGTTACAAGGCGTCCCAGTACTTC	CASSYKASQYF
-	TRBV6-5	-	TRBJ2-7	TGTGCCAGCAGACTGACAAGGACCTCCTACGAGCAGTACTTC	CASRLTRTSYEQYF
-	TRBV7-9	-	TRBJ1-2	TGTGCCAGCAGCTTAGAGACAGGACATGGCTACACCTTC	CASSLETGHGYTF
TRBD1	TRBV4-2	-	TRBJ2-7	TGTGCCAGCAGCCAAGTGGACAGGGACTACGAGCAGTACTTC	CASSQVDRDYEQYF
TRBD1	TRBV2	-	TRBJ2-2	TGTGCCAGCAGTCGGACAGGGCAGAACACCGGGGAGCTGTTTTTT	CASSRTGQNTGELFF
-	TRBV2	-	TRBJ1-1	TGTGCCAGCTTGAACACTGAAGCTTTCTTT	CASLNTEAFF
TRBD1	TRBV7-3	-	TRBJ2-2	TGTGCCAGCAGCTTAAACAGACAGGGAGAAGCCGGGGAGCTGTTTTTT	CASSLNRQGEAGELFF
TRBD2	TRBV4-1	-	TRBJ2-7	TGCGCCAGCAGCCAGGCCGGGACTAGCGGTTACGAGCAGTACTTC	CASSQAGTSGYEQYF
TRBD1	TRBV9	-	TRBJ1-4	TGTGCCAGCAGGGGAGGGGGCAGTGAAAAACTGTTTTTT	CASRGGGSEKLFF
TRBD1	TRBV28	-	TRBJ1-6	TGTGCCAGCAGTTTGCCCGGGACAGCTTATAATTCACCCCTCCACTTT	CASSLPGTAYNSPLHF
TRBD1	TRBV5-1	-	TRBJ1-5	TGCGCCAGCAGCCTGAGGACAGGGGGCGACCAGCCCCAGCATTTT	CASSLRTGGDQPQHF
TRBD1	TRBV7-8	-	TRBJ1-4	TGTGCCAGCAGCCTAAAGTCCCGGGACAGGGGTGAAAATGAAAAACTGTTTTTT	CASSLKSRDRGENEKLFF
TRBD1	TRBV19	-	TRBJ2-1	TGTGCCAGTAGACCGGGACAGGGCGATTCCCGACGGGGGTACAATGAGCAGTTCTTC	CASRPGQGDSRRGYNEQFF
-	TRBV19	few	TRBJ2-7	TGTGCCAGTAGTATCCGGGCTTCGAGCGAGCAGTACTTC	CASSIRASSEQYF
-	TRBV30	-	TRBJ1-4	TGTGCCTGGAGGGAACAGGGAAGGGGAGAGAAACTGTTTTTT	CAWREQGRGEKLFF